This T cell receptor beta chain was recorded in a study of identical twins' blood T cells. One entry per CDR3 protein results from TCRdb running MiXCR on the 5' RACE reads. Seen here are roughly 340,000 distinct CDR3 sequences, 28% observed once, and the top ten hold roughly 6.1%. CDR1 and CDR2 (germline): DFQATT, SNEGSKA (reference sequence). The CDR3 contains 15 residues. Trimming removed 6 bases at V and 2 bases at J, with 17 bases between. This clonotype was detected many times. Its antigen is not known. Study conclusions and caveats: Each donor's most abundant TCRbeta clonotypes shared more CDR3 sequences with her twin than unrelated donors.

The chain uses TRBV20-1 and TRBJ1-5, with D possibly matching TRBD1 (6 bases). The sequenced material came from PBMCs. This receptor was identified in a woman aged 18-55 years in good health. The CDR3 DNA follows: TGCAGTGCGCCTGCACAGGGAATCGGCAATCAGCCCCAGCATTTT. It translates to CSAPAQGIGNQPQHF.